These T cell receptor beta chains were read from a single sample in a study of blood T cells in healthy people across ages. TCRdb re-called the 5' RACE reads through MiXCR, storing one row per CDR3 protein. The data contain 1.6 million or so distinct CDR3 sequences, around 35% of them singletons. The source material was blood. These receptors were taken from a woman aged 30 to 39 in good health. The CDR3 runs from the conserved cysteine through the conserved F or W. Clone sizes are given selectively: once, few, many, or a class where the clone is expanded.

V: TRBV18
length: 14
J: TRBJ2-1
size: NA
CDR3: CASSPQGLGNEQFF

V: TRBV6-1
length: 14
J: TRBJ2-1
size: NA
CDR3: CASSSGAEGREQFF

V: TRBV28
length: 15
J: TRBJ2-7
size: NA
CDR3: CASSRTGSSTYEQYF

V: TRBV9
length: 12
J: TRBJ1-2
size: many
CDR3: CASTGMDYGYTF

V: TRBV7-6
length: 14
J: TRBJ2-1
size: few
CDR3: CASSPQREGYEQFF

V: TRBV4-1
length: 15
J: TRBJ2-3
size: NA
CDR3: CASSQGWDFTDTQYF

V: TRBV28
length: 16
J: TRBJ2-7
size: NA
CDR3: CASNEQWGKSSYEQYF

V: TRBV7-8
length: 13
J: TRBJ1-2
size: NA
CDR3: CASSGPREYGYTF

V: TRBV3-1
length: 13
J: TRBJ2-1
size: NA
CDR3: CASSQVRSGEQFF

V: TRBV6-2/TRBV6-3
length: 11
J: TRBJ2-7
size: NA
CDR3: CASSQSYAQYF

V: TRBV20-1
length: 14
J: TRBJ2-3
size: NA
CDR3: CSARDPNSGDTQYF

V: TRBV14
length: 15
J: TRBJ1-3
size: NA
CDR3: CASSPYPVSGNTIYF

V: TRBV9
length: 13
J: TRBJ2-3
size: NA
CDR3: CASSVEHTDTQYF

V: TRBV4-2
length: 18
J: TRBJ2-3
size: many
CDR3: CASSHPRGGGGPTDTQYF